Following are 20 T cell receptor beta chains from one sample sequenced in a study of regulatory T cells in long-lasting Graves disease. The time point here: persistent/refractory GD, antithyroid drugs over 5 years with positive TRAb. PBMC-extracted RNA yielded the TCR library. CDR3 regions were amplified by Arm-PCR using iRepertoire HTBI primers to build TCR beta libraries. In TCRdb, the multiplex PCR reads were re-called with MiXCR into one record per CDR3 protein. The sample carries roughly 450,000 distinct CDR3 sequences, about 22% recorded once. Sample: peripheral blood mononuclear cells (PBMCs), taken when the disease was refractory, from a patient treated with antithyroid drugs. The origin of the receptors is a female donor with Graves disease.

The CDR3 sequence is CAWSVNRDYEQYF. The CDR3 nucleotides are TGTGCCTGGAGTGTTAACAGAGACTACGAGCAGTACTTC. The chain has TRBV30 and TRBJ2-7; D gene ambiguous. This CDR3 is built from 13 residues. Germline values: CDR1 GTSNPN, CDR2 SVGIG (reference sequence). V lost 0 bases and J 3 bases, leaving 9 bases between the germline ends.

This sequence joins TRBV19 and TRBJ2-5; D assignment may be TRBD1 or TRBD2 (6 bases each). This CDR3 comprises 19 residues. Germline assignment: CDR1 LNHDA and CDR2 SQIVND (reference sequence). Deletions cut 0 bases from V and 3 bases from J, with 23 bases between. DNA for the CDR3: TGTGCCAGTAGTATAGAAGAATTACCGGGGGCTCCATTCAAAGAGACCCAGTACTTC. This sequence encodes CASSIEELPGAPFKETQYF.

This chain connects TRBV20-1 to TRBJ2-7; TRBD1 matches 7 bases. The germline gives CDR1 DFQATT, CDR2 SNEGSKA (reference sequence). The CDR3 has 12 residues. Losses at the gene ends were 2 bases for V and 6 bases for J; bases not matched to a gene: 4. The CDR3 is CSARTGTVEQYF. The CDR3 region has the DNA TGCAGTGCTAGAACCGGGACAGTCGAGCAGTACTTC.

The sample holds many counts of this clonotype. CDR3 DNA: TGTGCCAGCAAACGGGGATATACTGAAGCTTTCTTT. Protein product: CASKRGYTEAFF. The V and J genes are TRBV28 and TRBJ1-1; D remains ambiguous. The CDR3 spans 12 residues. V was shortened by 7 bases and J by 5 bases, with 11 bases between the two germline ends. Germline CDR1 reads MDHEN; CDR2 reads SYDVKM.

This chain connects TRBV6-1 to TRBJ2-7, with D possibly TRBD2 on 5 matching bases. The germline V gene has CDR1 MNHNS and CDR2 SASEGT. The CDR3 loop spans 14 amino acids. V was clipped by 6 bases and J by 5 bases, with 17 bases between them. CDR3 coding DNA: TGTGCCAGCAGCTCCCACCTCGAGGGTAACGAGCAGTACTTC. This sequence encodes CASSSHLEGNEQYF.

The chain is built from TRBV20-1 and TRBJ1-5; D is perhaps TRBD1 (5 bases). Germline V gives CDR1 DFQATT, CDR2 SNEGSKA (reference sequence). This CDR3 has 22 residues. This chain's CDR3 is CSRRPPDSHTHDALCSNQPQHF. The CDR3 DNA reads as TGCAGCCGGCGCCCGCCCGACAGTCACACTCATGATGCACTGTGTAGCAATCAGCCCCAGCATTTT.

This clonotype was counted only a few times. The J gene is TRBJ1-2, the V gene TRBV19, with TRBD1 identical over 7 bases. After removal of 5 bases from V and 3 bases from J, the junction contained 15 bases not matched to a gene. The CDR3 contains 17 residues. Germline CDR1 reads LNHDA; CDR2 reads SQIVND (reference sequence). DNA for the CDR3: TGTGCCAGTAGTTCGAGCCTCAACAGGGGAGGAGACTATGGCTACACCTTC. It translates to CASSSSLNRGGDYGYTF.

This clonotype was seen ten or more times. CDR3 amino acids: CASSLGGLETQYF. CDR3 sequence (DNA): TGTGCCAGCAGCCTCGGCGGACTAGAGACCCAGTACTTC. This rearrangement joins TRBV12-3 or TRBV12-4 to TRBJ2-5; TRBD2 might be the D (5 bases). V lost 6 bases and J 4 bases, leaving 12 bases between the germline ends. CDR3 length equals 13 residues.

This clonotype occurred many times. The chain recombines TRBV6-2 or TRBV6-3 with TRBJ1-1, with a weak D call TRBD1 (6 bases). The CDR3 covers 14 residues. Deletions cut 2 bases from V and 11 bases from J, with 18 bases between. Germline-derived CDR1 and CDR2 are MNHEY and SVGEGT. Here the CDR3 reads CASSYRLTTGLAFF. Written as DNA, the CDR3 is TGTGCCAGCAGTTACCGGTTGACGACAGGTTTGGCTTTCTTT.

Here the CDR3 reads CASSPGLAGATDTQYF. The CDR3 region has the DNA TGTGCCAGCAGCCCGGGACTAGCGGGAGCAACTGATACGCAGTATTTT. The chain joins TRBV7-9 to TRBJ2-4; the match to TRBD2 covers 14 bases. The J call is in doubt because the DNA end fits TRBJ2-3 better. The CDR3 loop spans 16 amino acids. Germline loops: CDR1 SEHNR, CDR2 FQNEAQ (reference sequence).

This clonotype was detected only a few times. This chain joins TRBV12-3 or TRBV12-4 and TRBJ2-7; D is perhaps TRBD2 (5 bases). This CDR3 has 14 amino acids. V lost 5 bases and J 0 bases, leaving 11 bases between the germline ends. The CDR3 DNA is TGTGCCAGCAGTCGGACTCTCAGCTCCTACGAGCAGTACTTC. This sequence encodes CASSRTLSSYEQYF.

This chain joins TRBV27 and TRBJ1-1; 10 positions agree with TRBD1. V lost 5 bases and J lost 1; bases outside the gene matches: 7. The CDR3 has 16 amino acids. Per germline, CDR1 MNHEY and CDR2 SMNVEV (reference sequence). CDR3 protein: CASSPGQGIRNTEAFF. The CDR3 DNA sequence: TGTGCCAGCAGTCCGGGACAGGGGATTCGGAACACTGAAGCTTTCTTT.

The chain recombines TRBV18 with TRBJ2-7; a weak D match, TRBD1 (5 bases). The germline V and J ends were trimmed by 5 bases and 5 bases, with 10 bases remaining between them. The germline V gene encodes CDR1 KGHSH and CDR2 LQKENI. CDR3 size: 12 residues. CDR3 residues: CASSSGFDEQYF. CDR3 nucleotide sequence: TGTGCCAGCTCATCAGGGTTCGACGAGCAGTACTTC. Full variable domain (remainder filled in from reference TRBV18 and TRBJ2-7): NAGVMQNPRHLVRRRGQEARLRCSPMKGHSHVYWYRQLPEEGLKFMVYLQKENIIDESGMPKERFSAEFPKEGPSILRIQQVVRGDSAAYFCASSSGFDEQYFGPGTRLTVT.

This clonotype was counted only a few times. This chain uses TRBV7-2 with TRBJ1-5; 8 bases fit TRBD1. This CDR3 contains 15 residues. V gave up 5 bases and J gave up 1 base; unmatched junction bases: 4. Germline values: CDR1 SGHTA, CDR2 FQGNSA. The CDR3 sequence: CASSQDRDSNQPQHF. DNA of the CDR3: TGTGCCAGCAGCCAGGACAGGGACAGCAATCAGCCCCAGCATTTT.

J is TRBJ2-7 and V is TRBV12-3 or TRBV12-4, with 10 positions matching TRBD1. With V trimmed by 5 bases and J by 7 bases, 14 bases remained unmatched. This CDR3 has 16 amino acids. This chain's CDR3 is CASSPDRDRGTGEQYF. As DNA, the CDR3 is TGTGCCAGCAGTCCAGACCGGGACAGGGGAACGGGGGAGCAGTACTTC.

This clonotype has more than one count but fewer than ten. The chain employs TRBV20-1 and TRBJ2-5, with 9 bases matching TRBD1. The CDR3 sequence is 16 residues long. V lost 3 bases to trimming and J lost 3 bases; unmatched junction nucleotides: 11. Germline loops: CDR1 DFQATT, CDR2 SNEGSKA (reference sequence). The DNA of the CDR3 is TGCAGTGCTAGCGGGGACAGGGAGTTAGCAGAAGAGACCCAGTACTTC. The encoded protein is CSASGDRELAEETQYF.

The chain carries TRBV7-2 and TRBJ2-2; D gene unclear. CDR1 and CDR2 from the germline V gene are SGHTA and FQGNSA. This CDR3 is built from 16 residues. The V gene lost 1 base and the J gene lost 4 bases, with 13 bases spanning the gap. CDR3 sequence: CASSLGSAPSTGELFF. Written as DNA, the CDR3 is TGTGCCAGCAGCTTAGGCTCAGCCCCGAGCACCGGGGAGCTGTTTTTT.

This clonotype has at least ten counts. This rearrangement joins TRBV28 to TRBJ2-7; D gene unclear. The CDR3 contains 14 residues. V lost 4 bases and J lost 7, with 17 bases in between. CDR1 and CDR2 from the germline V gene are MDHEN and SYDVKM. CDR3 residues: CASSSLVRGSEQYF. DNA of the CDR3: TGTGCCAGCAGTTCATTAGTTAGAGGTTCGGAGCAGTACTTC.

The chain is built from TRBV13 and TRBJ2-5; TRBD1 matches 10 bases. V trimming: 5 bases; J trimming: 2 bases; junction bases outside the gene matches: 5. The CDR3 loop spans 15 amino acids. CDR1 is PRHDT and CDR2 is FYEKMQ in the germline V gene (reference sequence). The CDR3 region has the DNA TGTGCCAGCAGCCAGACAGGGGGCAGGCAAGAGACCCAGTACTTC. This sequence encodes CASSQTGGRQETQYF.

In this sample, this clonotype turned up many times. The V and J genes are TRBV7-9 and TRBJ2-7, with 7 bases matching TRBD1. V shed 5 bases, J shed 2 bases, and the junction held 3 bases outside the gene matches. Germline CDR1 reads SEHNR; CDR2 reads FQNEAQ (reference sequence). CDR3 length equals 13 residues. The CDR3 region is CASSPGQTYEQYF. The CDR3 coding sequence is TGTGCCAGCAGCCCGGGACAGACCTACGAGCAGTACTTC.